The 7 T cell receptor beta chains in this list originate from one sample, sequenced in a study of identifying expanded T cells in peripheral blood. Libraries were prepared by immunoSEQ multiplex PCR; TCRdb keeps only in-frame clonotypes and omits some of them. This table holds 80,000 or so clones, roughly 86% found once. The sample comprised blood. The receptors derive from a person aged 18 to 70 in good health.

The gene calls are TRBV27 and TRBJ2-5, with a weak D call TRBD2 (6 bases). CDR1 and CDR2 (germline): MNHEY, SMNVEV (reference sequence). V was cut by 8 bases and J by 5 bases, with 15 bases left in between. This CDR3 has 13 amino acids. In nucleotides, the CDR3 is TGTGCCAGCGGACCAGGGCGGGGTGAGACCCAGTACTTC. Its translation: CASGPGRGETQYF.

In the case of this clone: At one end the junction does not follow the germline gene, possibly because of a read error. J is TRBJ1-3 and V is TRBV6-5; 9 bases fit TRBD1. CDR3 size: 14 residues. Germline V CDR1 and CDR2: MNHEY, SVGAGI. The CDR3 protein is CASSKQGAGNTIYF. The DNA of the CDR3 is TGTGCCAGCAGCAAACAGGGGGCTGGAAACACCATATACTTT.

The CDR3 here is CASSFGGTGELFF. In DNA, the CDR3 is TGTGCCAGCAGCTTCGGGGGAACCGGGGAGCTGTTTTTT. V is TRBV5-8 and J is TRBJ2-2; TRBD2 is a possible D gene (6 bases). CDR1 is SGHTS, CDR2 YDEGEE, per germline. The V end was cut by 2 bases, the J end by 5 bases, with 7 bases between. CDR3 length: 13 residues.

Remarks on this clone: The sample has other DNA sequences that encode this CDR3 too. The chain combines TRBV4-3 with TRBJ2-7; D call uncertain. The CDR3 is made up of 14 amino acids. Trimming took 0 bases from V and 1 from J, leaving 7 bases between them. Germline loops: CDR1 LGHNA, CDR2 YSLEER. Here the CDR3 DNA reads TGCGCCAGCAGCCAAGATACTCTTTCCTACGAGCAGTACTTC. Protein sequence: CASSQDTLSYEQYF.

The chain employs TRBV7-8 and TRBJ2-7, with 10 bases fitting TRBD1. V shed 2 bases, J shed 3 bases, and the junction held 7 bases outside the gene matches. The CDR3 is 16 amino acids. CDR1 is SGHVS and CDR2 is FQNEAQ in the germline V gene. The CDR3 nucleotides read TGTGCCAGCAGCTTACCGGGACAGGGGTATGGCTACGAGCAGTACTTC. Protein: CASSLPGQGYGYEQYF.

The gene calls are TRBV27 and TRBJ2-1; D may be TRBD2 (5 bases). CDR1 is MNHEY and CDR2 is SMNVEV in the germline V gene (reference sequence). The CDR3 is 13 amino acids. The V and J ends lost 2 bases and 6 bases respectively, with 8 bases between them. The DNA for the CDR3 is TGTGCCAGCAGTTTAGACCGGGGCAATGAGCAGTTCTTC. It specifies CASSLDRGNEQFF.

The chain recombines TRBV27 with TRBJ1-5; D is perhaps TRBD1 (6 bases). CDR3 length: 16 amino acids. CDR1 is MNHEY and CDR2 is SMNVEV in the germline V gene (reference sequence). Trimming pared 6 bases from V and 4 bases from J, leaving 19 bases between. CDR3 in DNA: TGTGCCAGCAGCGACCGAGAGGACAGCGATAATCAGCCCCAGCATTTT. It yields the protein CASSDREDSDNQPQHF.